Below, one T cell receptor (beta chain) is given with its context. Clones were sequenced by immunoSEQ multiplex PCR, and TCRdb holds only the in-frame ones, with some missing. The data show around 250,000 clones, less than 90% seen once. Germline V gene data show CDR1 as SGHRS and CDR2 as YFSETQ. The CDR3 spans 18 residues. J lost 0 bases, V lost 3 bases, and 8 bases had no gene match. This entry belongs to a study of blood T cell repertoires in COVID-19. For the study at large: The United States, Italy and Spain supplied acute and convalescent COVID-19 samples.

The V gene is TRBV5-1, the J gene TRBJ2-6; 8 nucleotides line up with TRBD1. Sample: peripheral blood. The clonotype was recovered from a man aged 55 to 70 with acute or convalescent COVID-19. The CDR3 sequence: CASSSWTGRFSGANVLTF. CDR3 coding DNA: TGCGCCAGCAGCTCCTGGACAGGGCGTTTCTCTGGGGCCAACGTCCTGACTTTC.